Listed below are T cell receptor beta chains from one sample, sequenced in a study of shared clonotypes between healthy human individuals. Assay: immunoSEQ multiplex PCR; the TCRdb copy retains only in-frame clones and omits some. The sample has 2,100,000 or so clones; around 95% are singletons. The sequenced material came from naive CD4+ T cells sorted from blood. Receptors originate from a young man in good health. The CDR3 runs from the conserved cysteine through the conserved F or W. D genes are given only for firm matches. Expanded clones are given a class, and other clones once, few, many or no size at all.

cdr3_length: 15; v_call: TRBV7-6; clone_size: .; d_call: .; j_call: TRBJ1-3; cdr3_aa: CASSLASGSGNTIYF; cdr3_nt: TGTGCCAGCAGCTTAGCATCGGGCTCTGGAAACACCATATATTTT
cdr3_length: 16; v_call: TRBV7-9; clone_size: few; d_call: TRBD1; j_call: TRBJ1-5; cdr3_aa: CASSRSMTGGWEPQHF; cdr3_nt: TGTGCCAGCAGCCGTTCGATGACAGGGGGCTGGGAGCCCCAGCATTTT
cdr3_length: 14; v_call: TRBV10-3; clone_size: .; d_call: .; j_call: TRBJ1-5; cdr3_aa: CAISAGDGNQPQHF; cdr3_nt: TGTGCCATCAGTGCCGGGGACGGAAATCAGCCCCAGCATTTT
cdr3_length: 17; v_call: TRBV7-9; clone_size: few; d_call: .; j_call: TRBJ1-3; cdr3_aa: CASSLAMGIGAGNTIYF; cdr3_nt: TGTGCCAGCAGCTTAGCGATGGGCATAGGGGCAGGAAACACCATATATTTT
cdr3_length: 16; v_call: TRBV10-1; clone_size: .; d_call: TRBD2; j_call: TRBJ2-1; cdr3_aa: CASSGLAGGSYNEQFF; cdr3_nt: TGCGCCAGCAGCGGACTAGCGGGAGGGTCCTACAATGAGCAGTTCTTC
cdr3_length: 13; v_call: TRBV5-6; clone_size: .; d_call: .; j_call: TRBJ2-3; cdr3_aa: CASSLTGTDTQYF; cdr3_nt: TGTGCCAGCAGCTTGACAGGGACAGATACGCAGTATTTT
cdr3_length: 16; v_call: TRBV4-1; clone_size: .; d_call: .; j_call: TRBJ1-5; cdr3_aa: CASSQGRDYSNQPQHF; cdr3_nt: TGCGCCAGCAGCCAAGGGCGGGACTATAGCAATCAGCCCCAGCATTTT
cdr3_length: 14; v_call: TRBV11-2; clone_size: .; d_call: TRBD1; j_call: TRBJ1-3; cdr3_aa: CASSKTGGRNTIYF; cdr3_nt: TGTGCCAGCAGCAAAACAGGGGGGCGGAACACCATATATTTT
cdr3_length: 15; v_call: TRBV4-1; clone_size: .; d_call: .; j_call: TRBJ1-4; cdr3_aa: CASSQANGVNEKLFF; cdr3_nt: TGCGCCAGCAGCCAAGCGAACGGTGTTAATGAAAAACTGTTTTTT
cdr3_length: 15; v_call: TRBV2; clone_size: .; d_call: TRBD1; j_call: TRBJ1-2; cdr3_aa: CASRETGAASYGYTF; cdr3_nt: TGTGCCAGCAGAGAGACAGGGGCCGCCTCCTATGGCTACACCTTC
cdr3_length: 16; v_call: TRBV7-2; clone_size: .; d_call: .; j_call: TRBJ1-6; cdr3_aa: CASSLISVSYNSPLHF; cdr3_nt: TGTGCCAGCAGCTTAATCTCGGTCTCCTATAATTCACCCCTCCACTTT
cdr3_length: 13; v_call: TRBV2; clone_size: .; d_call: .; j_call: TRBJ1-2; cdr3_aa: CASRIGGRQDYTF; cdr3_nt: TGTGCCAGCAGGATAGGGGGTAGGCAAGACTACACCTTC
cdr3_length: 14; v_call: TRBV4-1; clone_size: .; d_call: .; j_call: TRBJ2-7; cdr3_aa: CASSHTTNTYEQYF; cdr3_nt: TGCGCCAGCAGCCACACGACAAACACCTACGAGCAGTACTTC
cdr3_length: 14; v_call: TRBV30; clone_size: .; d_call: .; j_call: TRBJ2-7; cdr3_aa: CAWSVLGRSYEQYF; cdr3_nt: TGTGCCTGGAGTGTACTTGGCCGCTCCTACGAGCAGTACTTC
cdr3_length: 14; v_call: TRBV2; clone_size: .; d_call: .; j_call: TRBJ1-6; cdr3_aa: CASRESSYNSPLHF; cdr3_nt: TGTGCCAGCAGGGAGAGCTCCTATAATTCACCCCTCCACTTT
cdr3_length: 15; v_call: TRBV7-6; clone_size: .; d_call: TRBD2; j_call: TRBJ2-7; cdr3_aa: CASSTFAGVSSEQYF; cdr3_nt: TGTGCCAGCAGCACCTTTGCGGGAGTGTCGAGTGAGCAGTACTTC
cdr3_length: 14; v_call: TRBV19; clone_size: .; d_call: .; j_call: TRBJ1-1; cdr3_aa: CASTRQVMNTEAFF; cdr3_nt: TGTGCCAGTACTCGACAGGTGATGAACACTGAAGCTTTCTTT
cdr3_length: 14; v_call: TRBV9; clone_size: .; d_call: .; j_call: TRBJ1-6; cdr3_aa: CASSALGGQSPLHF; cdr3_nt: TGTGCCAGCAGCGCCCTGGGGGGGCAATCACCCCTCCACTTT
cdr3_length: 15; v_call: TRBV11-2; clone_size: .; d_call: .; j_call: TRBJ1-2; cdr3_aa: CASSLLFSGNYGYTF; cdr3_nt: TGTGCCAGCAGCTTACTGTTTTCCGGAAACTATGGCTACACCTTC
cdr3_length: 15; v_call: TRBV6-1; clone_size: .; d_call: TRBD1; j_call: TRBJ1-2; cdr3_aa: CASSELGQGVSRYTF; cdr3_nt: TGTGCCAGCAGTGAACTGGGACAGGGGGTATCCCGCTACACCTTC
cdr3_length: 13; v_call: TRBV7-9; clone_size: .; d_call: .; j_call: TRBJ1-1; cdr3_aa: CASSLSVNTEAFF; cdr3_nt: TGTGCCAGCAGCTTAAGCGTTAACACTGAAGCTTTCTTT
cdr3_length: 14; v_call: TRBV5-1; clone_size: .; d_call: TRBD1; j_call: TRBJ2-7; cdr3_aa: CASSSDRGPYEQYF; cdr3_nt: TGCGCCAGCAGCTCTGACAGGGGGCCCTACGAGCAGTACTTC
cdr3_length: 16; v_call: TRBV5-1; clone_size: .; d_call: .; j_call: TRBJ1-1; cdr3_aa: CASSLGSTRGNTEAFF; cdr3_nt: TGCGCCAGCAGCTTGGGGTCAACACGGGGGAACACTGAAGCTTTCTTT
cdr3_length: 14; v_call: TRBV4-2; clone_size: .; d_call: TRBD1; j_call: TRBJ1-3; cdr3_aa: CASSPRDSGNTIYF; cdr3_nt: TGTGCCAGCAGCCCCCGGGACAGTGGAAACACCATATATTTT
cdr3_length: 17; v_call: TRBV19; clone_size: .; d_call: .; j_call: TRBJ2-1; cdr3_aa: CASSILPGTSSYNEQFF; cdr3_nt: TGTGCCAGTAGTATCCTTCCCGGGACGAGCTCCTACAATGAGCAGTTCTTC
cdr3_length: 11; v_call: TRBV29-1; clone_size: .; d_call: TRBD1; j_call: TRBJ2-7; cdr3_aa: CSVAQGEEQYF; cdr3_nt: TGCAGCGTTGCACAGGGGGAAGAGCAGTACTTC
cdr3_length: 14; v_call: TRBV25-1; clone_size: .; d_call: .; j_call: TRBJ1-5; cdr3_aa: CASSEYGDNQPQHF; cdr3_nt: TGTGCCAGCAGTGAATATGGGGACAATCAGCCCCAGCATTTT
cdr3_length: 14; v_call: TRBV5-4; clone_size: .; d_call: .; j_call: TRBJ1-4; cdr3_aa: CASSLPGFNEKLFF; cdr3_nt: TGTGCCAGCAGCTTGCCAGGGTTTAATGAAAAACTGTTTTTT
cdr3_length: 17; v_call: TRBV4-2; clone_size: .; d_call: .; j_call: TRBJ2-3; cdr3_aa: CASSLEGTPRSTDTQYF; cdr3_nt: TGTGCCAGCAGCCTTGAAGGGACCCCTCGTTCGACAGATACGCAGTATTTT
cdr3_length: 13; v_call: TRBV27; clone_size: .; d_call: .; j_call: TRBJ1-1; cdr3_aa: CASTGWMNTEAFF; cdr3_nt: TGTGCCAGCACCGGATGGATGAACACTGAAGCTTTCTTT
cdr3_length: 14; v_call: TRBV2; clone_size: .; d_call: TRBD1; j_call: TRBJ2-2; cdr3_aa: CASRDRGNTGELFF; cdr3_nt: TGTGCCAGCAGGGACAGGGGTAACACCGGGGAGCTGTTTTTT
cdr3_length: 14; v_call: TRBV5-4; clone_size: .; d_call: .; j_call: TRBJ1-1; cdr3_aa: CASSFTGPNTEAFF; cdr3_nt: TGTGCCAGCAGCTTTACGGGCCCAAACACTGAAGCTTTCTTT
cdr3_length: 16; v_call: TRBV27; clone_size: .; d_call: TRBD1; j_call: TRBJ2-1; cdr3_aa: CASSLSTGSSYNEQFF; cdr3_nt: TGTGCCAGCAGCCTCTCGACAGGGAGCTCCTACAATGAGCAGTTCTTC
cdr3_length: 16; v_call: TRBV7-6; clone_size: .; d_call: .; j_call: TRBJ1-3; cdr3_aa: CASSLDQGFSGNTIYF; cdr3_nt: TGTGCCAGCAGCTTAGATCAAGGGTTCTCTGGAAACACCATATATTTT
cdr3_length: 15; v_call: TRBV18; clone_size: .; d_call: .; j_call: TRBJ1-3; cdr3_aa: CASSPYTASGNTIYF; cdr3_nt: TGTGCCAGCTCTCCCTACACGGCATCTGGAAACACCATATATTTT
cdr3_length: 16; v_call: TRBV7-2; clone_size: .; d_call: .; j_call: TRBJ2-1; cdr3_aa: CASSSPLRTSYNEQFF; cdr3_nt: TGTGCCAGCAGCTCCCCTTTGCGTACTTCCTACAATGAGCAGTTCTTC
cdr3_length: 14; v_call: TRBV5-1; clone_size: .; d_call: .; j_call: TRBJ1-4; cdr3_aa: CASSSGARSEKLFF; cdr3_nt: TGCGCCAGCAGCTCCGGGGCCCGGTCTGAAAAACTGTTTTTT
cdr3_length: 17; v_call: TRBV27; clone_size: .; d_call: TRBD1; j_call: TRBJ1-6; cdr3_aa: CASSNPPDRGPNSPLHF; cdr3_nt: TGTGCCAGCAGTAACCCCCCCGACAGGGGACCCAATTCACCCCTCCACTTT
cdr3_length: 12; v_call: TRBV6-1; clone_size: .; d_call: .; j_call: TRBJ2-5; cdr3_aa: CASSPGGETQYF; cdr3_nt: TGTGCCAGCAGTCCCGGGGGAGAGACCCAGTACTTC
cdr3_length: 17; v_call: TRBV4-3; clone_size: .; d_call: .; j_call: TRBJ1-4; cdr3_aa: CASSQEAQPATNEKLFF; cdr3_nt: TGCGCCAGCAGCCAAGAAGCGCAGCCCGCAACTAATGAAAAACTGTTTTTT
cdr3_length: 15; v_call: TRBV27; clone_size: .; d_call: .; j_call: TRBJ2-7; cdr3_aa: CASSFEQGPVYEQYF; cdr3_nt: TGTGCCAGCAGTTTCGAACAGGGTCCGGTCTACGAGCAGTACTTC